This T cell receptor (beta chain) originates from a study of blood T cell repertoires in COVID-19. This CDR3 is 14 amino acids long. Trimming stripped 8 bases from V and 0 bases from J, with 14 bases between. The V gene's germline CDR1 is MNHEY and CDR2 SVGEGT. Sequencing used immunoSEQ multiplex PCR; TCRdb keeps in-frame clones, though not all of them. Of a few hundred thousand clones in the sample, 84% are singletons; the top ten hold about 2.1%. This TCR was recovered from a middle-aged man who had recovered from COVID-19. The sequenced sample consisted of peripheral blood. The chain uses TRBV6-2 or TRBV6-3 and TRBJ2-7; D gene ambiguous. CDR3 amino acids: CASCRFLNSYEQYF. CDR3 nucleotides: TGTGCCAGCTGCCGATTCCTAAACTCCTACGAGCAGTACTTC.